Reported below is one T cell receptor beta chain. What this receptor recognizes is not known. Base qualities are not at hand, and no much larger clone is one base apart. According to the study, the label for this sample's time point signals: baseline before first vaccination. Vaccinee samples were obtained from the UK trials COV001 and COV002, which included a single-blind randomized controlled phase 2/3 trial of AZD1222 (ChAdOx1 nCoV-19) in healthy adults. For TCRbeta chain sequencing, PBMC samples were collected from trial participants at day 0 and at day 28 after the second dose. The CDR3 regions of human TCRbeta chains were subjected to immunosequencing. Per the authors' processing: TCRs in the repertoires were compared against a reference library of SARS-CoV-2-specific TCRs that had been generated with the MIRA antigen-specificity platform. Breadth was defined as the fraction of unique TCRs that were SARS-CoV-2-associated. Depth was defined as the fraction of total T cells that were SARS-CoV-2-associated. Using the MIRA data, every spike-specific TCR was mapped to the spike region that the TCR reacted to and assigned to either a CD4 or a CD8 class. Log10-transformed breadth and depth values were compared by one-way ANOVA with Sidak's multiple comparisons tests. Not all clones reach the TCRdb copy of this immuneACCESS table, which keeps in-frame sequences only. Checked studies attribute under half of the gap to unresolved V genes and leave the rest unexplained. That table is the source of V, J and clone size, and D and trimming were worked out from the DNA. The sample table contains 140,000 to 150,000 clones; only one count was recorded for about 94% of them. The ten top clones hold under 6.5% of the sample.

These data originate in a study of T cell responses to AZD1222 COVID-19 vaccine (dated by TCRdb to the early 2020s). About the study as a whole: AZD1222 recipients with second doses at about 4 weeks or about 12 weeks were pooled, because spike-specific TCR depth and breadth did not differ between schedules. A total of over 230 trial participants underwent TCR sequencing, of whom about 210 received two doses of AZD1222 and some 26 received two doses of the MenACWY control vaccine. Trial participants were enrolled by age into subgroups of 18-55, 56-69 and 70-plus years, and approximately 150, 30 and 60 TCR-sequenced participants, respectively, were included in these subgroups. Findings and caveats that apply to the study as a whole: After two AZD1222 doses, spike-specific TCR breadth and depth were significantly higher than at day 0 and than in MenACWY recipients. Vaccine-associated CD4 TCRs spanned the whole spike protein, with dominant responses in regions 160-218 and 743-854. Conclusions about previously exposed vaccinees are limited, since just 5 or 6 AZD1222 recipients were seropositive for SARS-CoV-2 at baseline. Epitopes outside the regions mutated in the B.1.351 and B.1.1.7 variants were reportedly recognized by nearly half of the unique spike-specific TCRs. Most participants were white British and females outnumbered males, and the authors suggested that clonal diversity may have been underestimated. Because no day 14 peak-response samples were available, the repertoires could be characterized only after the peak T cell response. The 56-69-year group was small, and its depth increase did not reach significance, likely because of low power.

Per the germline V gene, MDHEN is the CDR1 and SYDVKM is the CDR2. Trimming takes 5 bases off V and 0 bases off J; junction bases not matched to a gene: 6. From cysteine to phenylalanine, the CDR3 is 15 amino acids long. Kept here is only the CDR3 DNA, which spans 45 bases and is read in frame from base 1. The sample consisted of peripheral blood, taken on day 0 of AZD1222 vaccination. This receptor was obtained from an adult in good health. This chain is built from TRBV28 and TRBJ1-1; TRBD1 lines up with 7 middle nucleotides. The nucleotides read TGTGCCAGCAGTCACCCGGGACAGCTGAACACTGAAGCTTTCTTT. This gives the protein CASSHPGQLNTEAFF.